These 27 T cell receptor beta chains came from one sample sequenced in a study of OX40 agonist ivuxolimab in advanced cancers. TCRdb's table, derived via immunoSEQ multiplex PCR, lists solely in-frame clones and lacks some. The table has 65,000 to 80,000 clones, roughly 84% seen once. The sample in question was CD4+ or CD8+ T cells sorted from blood, obtained in a trial of the OX40 agonist ivuxolimab. Receptor source: an adult with an advanced solid tumor such as melanoma, head and neck, liver or kidney cancer.

The chain recombines TRBV18 with TRBJ2-7, with D perhaps matching TRBD1 (5 bases). Germline CDR1 is KGHSH and CDR2 is LQKENI. The germline V and J ends were trimmed by 0 bases and 2 bases, with 11 bases remaining between them. The CDR3 runs to 15 residues. The CDR3 is CASSPPKGPAYEQYF. The CDR3 DNA follows: TGTGCCAGCTCACCACCAAAGGGGCCCGCCTACGAGCAGTACTTC.

The rearrangement uses TRBV4-1 and TRBJ2-4; no clear D. Germline V gives CDR1 MGHRA, CDR2 YSYEKL. The CDR3 has 14 residues. The ends were cut back, 0 bases at V and 0 bases at J, with 3 bases in the middle. CDR3 DNA sequence: TGCGCCAGCAGCCAAGACTTAGCCAAAAACATTCAGTACTTC. As protein: CASSQDLAKNIQYF.

V usage is TRBV7-2 and J usage is TRBJ2-3; 9 nucleotides match TRBD2. There are 15 residues in the CDR3. Germline V CDR1 and CDR2: SGHTA, FQGNSA. Trimming cost V 10 bases and J 4 bases; bases outside gene matches: 12. The CDR3 nucleotides read TGTGCCATCGCCCGCAGCGGGGGGTCCGCAGATACGCAGTATTTT. Residues: CAIARSGGSADTQYF.

The genes are TRBV9 and TRBJ1-4; D is perhaps TRBD1 (5 bases). This CDR3 is 15 amino acids long. Trimming removed 4 bases from V and 3 bases from J, with 13 bases in between. Germline values: CDR1 SGDLS, CDR2 YYNGEE. CDR3 amino acids: CASSQEGMANEKLFF. CDR3 in DNA: TGTGCCAGCAGCCAAGAGGGGATGGCTAATGAAAAACTGTTTTTT.

The chain recombines TRBV7-2 with TRBJ2-7; TRBD1 matches at 8 bases. CDR3 length equals 15 residues. The germline gives CDR1 SGHTA, CDR2 FQGNSA. V trimming: 5 bases; J trimming: 3 bases; junction bases outside the gene matches: 9. This CDR3 reads CASSRDRTGSYEQYF. The CDR3, as DNA: TGTGCCAGCAGCCGCGATCGGACAGGGAGCTACGAGCAGTACTTC.

The rearrangement uses TRBV5-8 and TRBJ2-3; D may be TRBD1 (5 bases). This CDR3 has 14 amino acids. Germline CDR1 and CDR2: SGHTS and YDEGEE. V lost 7 bases to trimming and J lost 1 base, with 13 bases between them. The CDR3 DNA reads as TGTGCCAGCTCCCTCCGCAGGGGCACAGATACGCAGTATTTT. Its protein product is CASSLRRGTDTQYF.

This chain connects TRBV7-2 to TRBJ2-1; TRBD2 matches 7 bases. The germline V gene encodes CDR1 SGHTA and CDR2 FQGNSA. The J segment lost 14 bases and the V segment lost 5 bases, leaving 18 bases of the junction unmatched. The CDR3 runs to 15 residues. CDR3 amino acids: CASSLSGAGEIREFF. In DNA form, the CDR3 reads TGTGCCAGCAGCCTCAGTGGGGCGGGGGAGATTAGGGAGTTCTTC.

The chain uses TRBV7-2 and TRBJ2-7, with 8 positions matching TRBD2. V lost 1 base to trimming and J lost 2 bases; unmatched junction nucleotides: 1. The CDR3 extends over 14 amino acids. Germline V lookup: CDR1 SGHTA, CDR2 FQGNSA. The DNA of the CDR3 is TGTGCCAGCAGCTTAGGCGGGGGGCCCTACGAGCAGTACTTC. This sequence encodes CASSLGGGPYEQYF.

The chain couples TRBV9 to TRBJ1-2; 9 bases are shared with TRBD1. V shed 4 bases and J 8 bases; nucleotides not matched to a gene: 9. The germline V gene encodes CDR1 SGDLS and CDR2 YYNGEE. The CDR3 extends over 14 amino acids. This chain's CDR3 is CASSSVRDREGYTF. In DNA, the CDR3 is TGTGCCAGCAGCTCTGTTAGGGACAGGGAAGGCTACACCTTC.

Comments on this clone: At the DNA level, this CDR3 is encoded by other sequences in the same sample as well. This chain links TRBV5-1 with TRBJ1-3; D call uncertain. This CDR3 has 13 residues. V shed 2 bases and J shed 0 bases, with 3 bases lying between them. Germline V gives CDR1 SGHRS, CDR2 YFSETQ. The CDR3 DNA reads TGCGCCAGCAGCTTAGGCTCTGGAAACACCATATATTTT. It encodes CASSLGSGNTIYF.

This clone was counted once. The V and J genes are TRBV6-5 and TRBJ1-1; 9 bases match TRBD1. Germline CDR1 and CDR2: MNHEY and SVGAGI. The CDR3 extends over 14 amino acids. Losses at the gene ends were 6 bases for V and 4 bases for J; bases not matched to a gene: 6. CDR3 sequence: CASRRRDRATEAFF. CDR3 DNA sequence: TGTGCCAGCAGACGTAGGGACAGGGCCACTGAAGCTTTCTTT.

J is TRBJ1-1 and V is TRBV19; 7 nucleotides agree with TRBD1. V shed 7 bases, J shed 4 bases, and the junction held 9 bases outside the gene matches. The CDR3 extends over 14 amino acids. CDR1 LNHDA and CDR2 SQIVND come from the germline V gene (reference sequence). The CDR3 DNA reads TGTGCCAGTATCAACACAGGGGATCGCACTGAAGCTTTCTTT. This encodes CASINTGDRTEAFF.

The chain links TRBV5-8 to TRBJ2-2, with D possibly TRBD1 on 7 matching bases. The CDR3 is 15 residues long. CDR1 and CDR2 from the germline V gene are SGHTS and YDEGEE. V lost 4 bases, J lost 1 base, and 11 bases lay in between. The CDR3 protein is CASSAGQMNTGELFF. CDR3 in DNA: TGTGCCAGCAGCGCGGGACAGATGAACACCGGGGAGCTGTTTTTT.

This clone was counted once. Additional DNA sequences in this sample encode the identical CDR3. The chain is built from TRBV6-6 and TRBJ2-7, with 11 bases identical to TRBD1. Germline V gene sequence: CDR1 MNHNY, CDR2 SVGAGI (reference sequence). With V trimmed by 6 bases and J by 6 bases, 13 bases remained unmatched. The CDR3 consists of 16 residues. In DNA form, the CDR3 reads TGTGCCAGCAGGGTCGGGACAGGGGGAGGGCGGGGCGAGCAGTACTTC. Amino acids: CASRVGTGGGRGEQYF.

The chain combines TRBV13 with TRBJ2-3; the match to TRBD1 covers 12 bases. This CDR3 comprises 15 residues. V lost 5 bases to trimming and J lost 6 bases; unmatched junction nucleotides: 6. Germline V gene sequence: CDR1 PRHDT, CDR2 FYEKMQ (reference sequence). This chain's CDR3 is CASSKGQGAGDTQYF. Written as DNA, the CDR3 is TGTGCCAGCAGCAAGGGACAGGGGGCTGGGGATACGCAGTATTTT.

The chain has TRBV12-5 and TRBJ2-1, with D unclear. This CDR3 comprises 11 residues. V was pared by 1 base and J by 9 bases, with 4 bases between. Germline V gene lookup returns CDR1 LGHNT and CDR2 FRNRAP. Here the CDR3 reads CASGLEAEQFF. DNA for the CDR3: TGTGCTAGTGGTTTGGAGGCTGAGCAGTTCTTC.

This chain connects TRBV7-2 to TRBJ2-3; 10 nucleotides agree with TRBD1. The CDR3 covers 14 residues. Germline CDR1 is SGHTA and CDR2 is FQGNSA. With 5 bases clipped from V and 5 bases from J, the junction kept 4 bases outside the gene matches. For the CDR3, the DNA is TGTGCCAGCAGCCAGACAGGGGGCCAAGATACGCAGTATTTT. Residues: CASSQTGGQDTQYF.

V usage is TRBV18 and J usage is TRBJ1-6; unclear D gene. The CDR3 is 13 amino acids. CDR1 and CDR2 from the germline V gene are KGHSH and LQKENI. Trimming took 1 base from V and 8 from J, leaving 6 bases between them. CDR3 sequence reads: CASSPQKDSPLHF. CDR3 nucleotide sequence: TGTGCCAGCTCACCACAGAAGGATTCACCCCTCCACTTT.

This sequence joins TRBV28 and TRBJ2-1; possibly TRBD1 or TRBD2 for D (7 bases each). In germline, CDR1 is MDHEN, CDR2 SYDVKM. The V and J ends lost 5 bases and 6 bases respectively, with 26 bases between them. This CDR3 spans 18 amino acids. The CDR3 loop reads CASSTTGLLAGAPNEQFF. The CDR3 region has the DNA TGTGCCAGCAGTACGACAGGGTTGTTGGCGGGGGCCCCCAATGAGCAGTTCTTC.

The chain links TRBV18 to TRBJ1-1; TRBD1 aligns across 8 bases. From germline, CDR1 is KGHSH and CDR2 LQKENI. After removal of 5 bases from V and 7 bases from J, the junction contained 9 bases not matched to a gene. The CDR3 covers 14 residues. The CDR3 DNA reads as TGTGCCAGCTCAACCAGGACAGGGAAGTGTGAAGCTTTCTTT. This codes for CASSTRTGKCEAFF.

This chain joins TRBV19 and TRBJ2-5, with 9 positions matching TRBD1. The J call is in doubt because the DNA end fits TRBJ2-7 better. CDR1 is LNHDA, CDR2 SQIVND, per germline (reference sequence). The CDR3 consists of 13 residues. In DNA, the CDR3 is TGTGCCAGTACAGGACAGGGGCGCTACGAGCAGTACTTC. Amino acids: CASTGQGRYEQYF.

V is TRBV27 and J is TRBJ2-3, with D possibly being TRBD1 (6 bases). Germline V lookup: CDR1 MNHEY, CDR2 SMNVEV (reference sequence). This CDR3 region has 13 residues. V was clipped by 8 bases and J by 3 bases, with 12 bases between them. The CDR3 region has the DNA TGTGCCAGCCTTAGGCAGGGGACAGATACGCAGTATTTT. It is translated as CASLRQGTDTQYF.

The chain carries TRBV18 and TRBJ1-6, with D unresolved. The CDR3 extends over 16 amino acids. The V end was cut by 0 bases, the J end by 8 bases, with 14 bases between. The germline gives CDR1 KGHSH, CDR2 LQKENI. In nucleotides, the CDR3 is TGTGCCAGCTCACCACCGAATTCAGGTTGGGATTCACCCCTCCACTTT. Translating it yields CASSPPNSGWDSPLHF.

The V gene is TRBV7-9, the J gene TRBJ1-1; D perhaps matches TRBD1 (5 bases). In germline, CDR1 is SEHNR, CDR2 FQNEAQ (reference sequence). The CDR3 runs to 14 residues. Trimming removed 3 bases at V and 4 bases at J, with 12 bases between. For the CDR3, the DNA is TGTGCCAGCAGCTTCCGGACCGGGGGCACTGAAGCTTTCTTT. This translates into CASSFRTGGTEAFF.

The chain employs TRBV9 and TRBJ1-3; D ambiguous. V was cut by 7 bases and J by 0 bases, with 14 bases left in between. Germline CDR1 and CDR2: SGDLS and YYNGEE. This CDR3 has 15 amino acids. The CDR3 bases are TGTGCCAGCCCCGGCAGTGACCTCTCTGGAAACACCATATATTTT. The encoded protein is CASPGSDLSGNTIYF.

The chain has TRBV6-5 and TRBJ1-2; D possibly corresponds to TRBD1 (6 bases). Trimming stripped 4 bases from V and 6 bases from J, with 12 bases between. In germline, CDR1 is MNHEY, CDR2 SVGAGI. The CDR3 is 13 amino acids. The CDR3 loop is CASSFTGSHGYTF. The CDR3 DNA sequence: TGTGCCAGCAGTTTCACAGGGTCCCATGGCTACACCTTC.

The chain is built from TRBV2 and TRBJ2-5, with D uncertain. The CDR3 has 13 residues. V was trimmed by 7 bases and J by 3 bases, leaving 12 bases between them. Germline assignment: CDR1 SNHLY and CDR2 FYNNEI. Here the CDR3 reads CASNTFEKETQYF. DNA for the CDR3: TGTGCCAGCAATACCTTTGAAAAAGAGACCCAGTACTTC. Complete variable domain (other parts from reference TRBV2 and TRBJ2-5): EPEVTQTPSHQVTQMGQEVILRCVPISNHLYFYWYRQILGQKVEFLVSFYNNEISEKSEIFDDQFSVERPDGSNFTLKIRSTKLEDSAMYFCASNTFEKETQYFGPGTRLLVL.